This TCR beta chain was obtained from a study of OX40 agonist ivuxolimab in advanced cancers. Study background: Subjects had a mean age of about 61 years, with a range of about 23 to 90; around 84% were male. Notes on the study in general: CD4+ T cells averaged fewer expanded clones than CD8+ T cells.

Sequencing was performed with immunoSEQ multiplex PCR; in TCRdb, only in-frame clones are kept and a portion is missing. The sample has roughly 90,000 clones, 85% to 95% seen once. This clone has a single count. The antigen remains unidentified. V lost 0 bases to trimming and J lost 7 bases, with 10 bases between them. Germline V gives CDR1 SGHDT, CDR2 YYEEEE. The CDR3 extends over 13 amino acids. The TCR originated in an adult with an advanced solid tumor such as melanoma, head and neck, liver or kidney cancer. V and J are TRBV5-6 and TRBJ1-2; D is uncertain. This sample comprised CD4+ or CD8+ T cells sorted from blood, obtained in a trial of the OX40 agonist ivuxolimab. CDR3 protein: CASSLAMPSGYTF. CDR3 sequence (DNA): TGTGCCAGCAGCTTGGCCATGCCTAGTGGCTACACCTTC.